Listed below are T cell receptor beta chains from one sample, sequenced in a study of graft-versus-host responses after intestinal transplantation. Libraries were prepared by immunoSEQ multiplex PCR; TCRdb keeps only in-frame clonotypes and omits some of them. The sample has tens of thousands of clones, roughly 41% seen once; the top ten hold 1.5% to 2%. This material consisted of alloreactive CD8+ T cells from a mixed lymphocyte reaction culture, taken before intestinal transplant. Receptors were obtained from a human patient who received an intestinal transplant. Each CDR3 is given with its conserved first and last residue. D genes are given only for firm matches. Some rows mark clone size as missing; the rest say once, few, many or name a class of expanded clone.

clone_size: few; d_call: TRBD2; j_call: TRBJ2-3; v_call: TRBV5-8; cdr3_nt: TGTGCCAGCAGCTTGGCCGGACTAGCGGGAGTCTTCACAGATACGCAGTATTTT; cdr3_aa: CASSLAGLAGVFTDTQYF
clone_size: medium-sized; d_call: -; j_call: TRBJ1-2; v_call: TRBV20-1; cdr3_nt: TGCAGTGCTAGAACCGGGCAGGGCTACACCTTC; cdr3_aa: CSARTGQGYTF
clone_size: few; d_call: TRBD2; j_call: TRBJ2-7; v_call: TRBV10-3; cdr3_nt: TGTGCCATCAGTGGAGCGGGAGGGCCCGACGAGCAGTACTTC; cdr3_aa: CAISGAGGPDEQYF
clone_size: -; d_call: -; j_call: TRBJ1-1; v_call: TRBV29-1; cdr3_nt: TGCAGCGTTGGAATCATGAACACTGAAGCTTTCTTT; cdr3_aa: CSVGIMNTEAFF
clone_size: medium-sized; d_call: TRBD1; j_call: TRBJ2-7; v_call: TRBV18; cdr3_nt: TGTGCCAGCTCCCCGACAGGGGGCTATTACGAGCAGTACTTC; cdr3_aa: CASSPTGGYYEQYF
clone_size: -; d_call: TRBD1; j_call: TRBJ1-2; v_call: TRBV6-5; cdr3_nt: TGTGCCACCGGACAGGGGGCTCACTATGGCTACACCTTC; cdr3_aa: CATGQGAHYGYTF
clone_size: few; d_call: -; j_call: TRBJ1-1; v_call: TRBV14; cdr3_nt: TGTGCCAGCAGCCAGTTCGGGAGGAGCACTGAAGCTTTCTTT; cdr3_aa: CASSQFGRSTEAFF
clone_size: -; d_call: -; j_call: TRBJ1-2; v_call: TRBV11-2; cdr3_nt: TGTGCCAGCAGCTCCCCCCCTACCCGGGGGACCTTC; cdr3_aa: CASSSPPTRGTF
clone_size: -; d_call: -; j_call: TRBJ1-1; v_call: TRBV14; cdr3_nt: TGTGCCAGCAGCCAAGAATGGCTGATCAACACTGAAGCTTTCTTT; cdr3_aa: CASSQEWLINTEAFF
clone_size: -; d_call: TRBD1; j_call: TRBJ1-1; v_call: TRBV9; cdr3_nt: TGTGCCAGCAGCATATCGGACAGGGGACTTGAAGCTTTCTTT; cdr3_aa: CASSISDRGLEAFF
clone_size: -; d_call: -; j_call: TRBJ1-1; v_call: TRBV6-5; cdr3_nt: TGTGCCAGCAGTTCCGGCCCCGGGATCACTGAAGCTTTCTTT; cdr3_aa: CASSSGPGITEAFF
clone_size: -; d_call: TRBD1; j_call: TRBJ1-5; v_call: TRBV7-2; cdr3_nt: TGTGCCAGCAGCTATCAGGGGGCTGTAGAGCCCCAGCATTTT; cdr3_aa: CASSYQGAVEPQHF
clone_size: medium-sized; d_call: TRBD1; j_call: TRBJ1-2; v_call: TRBV6-5; cdr3_nt: TGTGCCACCATACGGACAGGGGGCGCCATCTACACCTTC; cdr3_aa: CATIRTGGAIYTF
clone_size: -; d_call: -; j_call: TRBJ1-1; v_call: TRBV6-6; cdr3_nt: TGTGCCAGCAGTTACCTTAGGGGCACTGAAGCTTTCTTT; cdr3_aa: CASSYLRGTEAFF
clone_size: -; d_call: TRBD2; j_call: TRBJ2-3; v_call: TRBV27; cdr3_nt: TGTGCCAGCAGTTTAGTACTAGCGGGAGGGCCGGTTACGCAGTATTTT; cdr3_aa: CASSLVLAGGPVTQYF
clone_size: -; d_call: -; j_call: TRBJ2-1; v_call: TRBV5-1; cdr3_nt: TGCGCCAGCAGCTTGGTACAGGGCTACTACAATGAGCAGTTCTTC; cdr3_aa: CASSLVQGYYNEQFF
clone_size: medium-sized; d_call: TRBD1; j_call: TRBJ2-5; v_call: TRBV5-1; cdr3_nt: TGCGCCAGCAGCTGGACAGGGTTTCAAGAGACCCAGTACTTC; cdr3_aa: CASSWTGFQETQYF
clone_size: medium-sized; d_call: TRBD2; j_call: TRBJ2-7; v_call: TRBV19; cdr3_nt: TGTGCCAGTAGTATCCTAGCGGGCCCCTACGAGCAGTACTTC; cdr3_aa: CASSILAGPYEQYF
clone_size: -; d_call: TRBD2; j_call: TRBJ2-7; v_call: TRBV6-6; cdr3_nt: TGTGCCAGCAGCAAACTAGCGGAGAGCTCCTACGAGCAGTACTTC; cdr3_aa: CASSKLAESSYEQYF
clone_size: few; d_call: -; j_call: TRBJ1-5; v_call: TRBV10-2; cdr3_nt: TGCGCCAGCAGTGAGCAGGGCCGTCAGCCCCAGCATTTT; cdr3_aa: CASSEQGRQPQHF
clone_size: few; d_call: TRBD2; j_call: TRBJ2-4; v_call: TRBV10-3; cdr3_nt: TGTGCCATCAGTGATTGGATAGCGGGAGGGCCGGCCAAAAACATTCAGTACTTC; cdr3_aa: CAISDWIAGGPAKNIQYF
clone_size: -; d_call: -; j_call: TRBJ2-3; v_call: TRBV2; cdr3_nt: TGTGCCAGCAGTACAGGGAGCACAGATACGCAGTATTTT; cdr3_aa: CASSTGSTDTQYF
clone_size: -; d_call: TRBD2; j_call: TRBJ2-2; v_call: TRBV7-8; cdr3_nt: TGTGCCAGCAGCGCAACTAGCGGGGGGACACTCGGGGAGCTGTTTTTT; cdr3_aa: CASSATSGGTLGELFF
clone_size: medium-sized; d_call: -; j_call: TRBJ1-2; v_call: TRBV10-2; cdr3_nt: TGCGCCAGCAGACAGGGCTCTAACTATGGCTACACCTTC; cdr3_aa: CASRQGSNYGYTF
clone_size: few; d_call: -; j_call: TRBJ2-1; v_call: TRBV30; cdr3_nt: TGTGCCTGGAGTAGGAATGAGCAGTTCTTC; cdr3_aa: CAWSRNEQFF
clone_size: -; d_call: TRBD1; j_call: TRBJ1-2; v_call: TRBV6-6; cdr3_nt: TGTGCCAGCAGTCTCCGGGGAGGGGGCTCTGGCTACACCTTC; cdr3_aa: CASSLRGGGSGYTF
clone_size: few; d_call: -; j_call: TRBJ2-1; v_call: TRBV5-1; cdr3_nt: TGCGCCAGCAGATTAGGGACATCTGACCGTGAGCAGTTCTTC; cdr3_aa: CASRLGTSDREQFF
clone_size: -; d_call: -; j_call: TRBJ1-2; v_call: TRBV7-6; cdr3_nt: TGTGCCAGCAGCTCCAGCGCAGGGGAGGGGCTATATGGCTACACCTTC; cdr3_aa: CASSSSAGEGLYGYTF
clone_size: -; d_call: -; j_call: TRBJ1-1; v_call: TRBV7-6; cdr3_nt: TGTGCCAGCAGCTTAGTAGGCGGGCCGGGAGCTTTCTTT; cdr3_aa: CASSLVGGPGAFF
clone_size: -; d_call: -; j_call: TRBJ2-1; v_call: TRBV10-3; cdr3_nt: TGTGCCATCAGTGCCCCCGGGACCCCAAACTACAATGAGCAGTTCTTC; cdr3_aa: CAISAPGTPNYNEQFF
clone_size: -; d_call: -; j_call: TRBJ2-1; v_call: TRBV28; cdr3_nt: TGTGCCAGCAGATCCGTCAATGAGCAGTTCTTC; cdr3_aa: CASRSVNEQFF
clone_size: medium-sized; d_call: -; j_call: TRBJ1-1; v_call: TRBV28; cdr3_nt: TGTGCCAGCAGCCCCGGGATTGTGAGCACTGAAGCTTTCTTT; cdr3_aa: CASSPGIVSTEAFF
clone_size: few; d_call: TRBD1; j_call: TRBJ2-1; v_call: TRBV13; cdr3_nt: TGTGCCAGCAGCTTCGGACAGGGTAACGGTGAGCAGTTCTTC; cdr3_aa: CASSFGQGNGEQFF
clone_size: medium-sized; d_call: -; j_call: TRBJ1-3; v_call: TRBV29-1; cdr3_nt: TGCAGCGCCACCGGGACTCCCGGCTCTGGAAACACCATATATTTT; cdr3_aa: CSATGTPGSGNTIYF
clone_size: -; d_call: -; j_call: TRBJ1-2; v_call: TRBV28; cdr3_nt: TGTGCCAGCAGTCAGCCGACGGGAGGCTACACCTTC; cdr3_aa: CASSQPTGGYTF
clone_size: -; d_call: -; j_call: TRBJ1-4; v_call: TRBV6-6; cdr3_nt: TGTGCCAGCAGTTACTCACAGGGAATTGGTGAAAAACTGTTTTTT; cdr3_aa: CASSYSQGIGEKLFF
clone_size: few; d_call: TRBD2; j_call: TRBJ2-2; v_call: TRBV6-4; cdr3_nt: TGTGCCAGCAGTGACCAGGGAGGGACCGGGGAGCTGTTTTTT; cdr3_aa: CASSDQGGTGELFF
clone_size: -; d_call: -; j_call: TRBJ2-2; v_call: TRBV11-2; cdr3_nt: TGTGCCAGCAGCTTGAGGGAGACAGGACGCTTGAACACCGGGGAGCTGTTTTTT; cdr3_aa: CASSLRETGRLNTGELFF
clone_size: once; d_call: TRBD1; j_call: TRBJ1-3; v_call: TRBV2; cdr3_nt: TGTGCCAGCAGTGCAAAAACAGGGGTGGCGAACACCATATATTTT; cdr3_aa: CASSAKTGVANTIYF
clone_size: few; d_call: -; j_call: TRBJ1-2; v_call: TRBV7-2; cdr3_nt: TGTGCCAGCACCCCAGGGGGCTACACCTTC; cdr3_aa: CASTPGGYTF
clone_size: -; d_call: TRBD2; j_call: TRBJ2-7; v_call: TRBV25-1; cdr3_nt: TGTGCCAGCAGTGGGGGCGGGGGCTCCTACGAGCAGTACTTC; cdr3_aa: CASSGGGGSYEQYF
clone_size: -; d_call: TRBD1; j_call: TRBJ1-1; v_call: TRBV27; cdr3_nt: TGTGCCAGCTCTTACGGACAGGGAAGGGCTTTCTTT; cdr3_aa: CASSYGQGRAFF
clone_size: few; d_call: -; j_call: TRBJ2-2; v_call: TRBV7-8; cdr3_nt: TGTGCCAGCTGCCCTGCTGCGGGGGAGCTGTTTTTT; cdr3_aa: CASCPAAGELFF
clone_size: -; d_call: -; j_call: TRBJ2-7; v_call: TRBV6-5; cdr3_nt: TGTGCCAGCAGCTTACGCGGGACATACTCCTACGAGCAGTACTTC; cdr3_aa: CASSLRGTYSYEQYF
clone_size: -; d_call: -; j_call: TRBJ2-1; v_call: TRBV6-1; cdr3_nt: TGTGCCAGCAGGTACGAAAGAGTAACCAATGAGCAGTTCTTC; cdr3_aa: CASRYERVTNEQFF
clone_size: -; d_call: -; j_call: TRBJ2-6; v_call: TRBV28; cdr3_nt: TGTGCCAGCAGTTGGAATGGGGCCAACGTCCTGACTTTC; cdr3_aa: CASSWNGANVLTF
clone_size: -; d_call: -; j_call: TRBJ2-5; v_call: TRBV28; cdr3_nt: TGTGCCAGCAGTCTAGGGGTTATTAGGGGTTACCAAGAGACCCAGTACTTC; cdr3_aa: CASSLGVIRGYQETQYF
clone_size: -; d_call: -; j_call: TRBJ1-4; v_call: TRBV4-1; cdr3_nt: TGCGCCAGCAGCCCCCACCTAACCGCAACTAATGAAAAACTGTTTTTT; cdr3_aa: CASSPHLTATNEKLFF
clone_size: -; d_call: -; j_call: TRBJ2-7; v_call: TRBV11-2; cdr3_nt: TGTGCCAGCAGCTTAGATCGGGAGCAGTACTTC; cdr3_aa: CASSLDREQYF
clone_size: -; d_call: -; j_call: TRBJ1-1; v_call: TRBV6-5; cdr3_nt: TGTGCCAGCAGTTCAGGGACTTTGAACACTGAAGCTTTCTTT; cdr3_aa: CASSSGTLNTEAFF
clone_size: -; d_call: -; j_call: TRBJ2-3; v_call: TRBV27; cdr3_nt: TGTGCCAGCGGGAGCATAGGAACAGATACGCAGTATTTT; cdr3_aa: CASGSIGTDTQYF
clone_size: -; d_call: -; j_call: TRBJ2-1; v_call: TRBV30; cdr3_nt: TGTGCCTGGACTTTTTACAATGAGCAGTTCTTC; cdr3_aa: CAWTFYNEQFF
clone_size: few; d_call: -; j_call: TRBJ1-5; v_call: TRBV6-5; cdr3_nt: TGTGCCAGCAGTACACGACGGGGCAATCAGCCCCAGCATTTT; cdr3_aa: CASSTRRGNQPQHF